This is a list of T cell receptor beta chains from one sample in a study of blood T cells in healthy people across ages. TCRdb independently ran MiXCR on the 5' RACE reads; one entry per CDR3 protein. Among 950,000 to 1,200,000 distinct CDR3 sequences listed, about two fifths were seen once. Sequenced material: blood. The source of these receptors is a man aged 18 to 29 in good health. Each CDR3 is given with its conserved first and last residue. The D gene is left open where the match is weak. Rows give clone size only sometimes, using once, few, many, or a class for an expanded clone.

d_call,clone_size,j_call,v_call,cdr3_aa,cdr3_nt
TRBD1,few,TRBJ1-1,TRBV5-6,CASSPDRGRAEAFF,TGTGCCAGCAGTCCTGACAGGGGAAGGGCTGAAGCTTTCTTT
TRBD2,.,TRBJ2-3,TRBV20-1,CSATPARGVTDTQYF,TGCAGCGCTACCCCAGCGCGGGGGGTCACAGATACGCAGTATTTT
.,few,TRBJ2-1,TRBV9,CASSVGASLDEQFF,TGTGCCAGCAGCGTAGGGGCTAGCCTGGATGAGCAGTTCTTC
.,.,TRBJ2-7,TRBV27,CASRAYYEQYF,TGTGCCAGCAGGGCTTACTACGAGCAGTACTTC
.,few,TRBJ1-2,TRBV5-1,CASSFSGGEDYGYTF,TGCGCCAGCAGCTTCTCGGGCGGGGAAGACTATGGCTACACCTTC
TRBD1,.,TRBJ1-2,TRBV29-1,CSVGGQGSRGYTF,TGCAGCGTTGGTGGACAGGGATCTCGCGGCTACACCTTC
TRBD1,.,TRBJ1-2,TRBV6-5,CAAYAGGIEYTF,TGTGCCGCCTACGCAGGGGGCATTGAGTACACCTTC
TRBD2,.,TRBJ2-3,TRBV6-2/TRBV6-3,CASSWTSGGVNTQYF,TGTGCCAGCAGTTGGACTAGCGGGGGGGTCAATACGCAGTATTTT
.,many,TRBJ2-5,TRBV7-2,CASSLTGSETQYF,TGTGCCAGCAGCTTAACGGGATCCGAGACCCAGTACTTC
TRBD2,.,TRBJ2-1,TRBV3-1,CASSQTFSGGRNEQFF,TGTGCCAGCAGCCAAACCTTCAGCGGGGGTAGGAATGAGCAGTTCTTC
TRBD1,.,TRBJ1-1,TRBV20-1,CSARRGTAEAFF,TGCAGTGCACGCAGGGGGACGGCTGAAGCTTTCTTT
TRBD1,many,TRBJ2-3,TRBV7-2,CASSLGQSDTQYF,TGTGCCAGCAGCTTGGGACAGTCAGATACGCAGTATTTT
.,few,TRBJ1-2,TRBV27,CASRGSGRSPGYTF,TGTGCCAGCAGAGGTTCGGGACGGAGTCCTGGCTACACCTTC
.,many,TRBJ2-7,TRBV20-1,CSAHDDTDTYEQYF,TGCAGTGCTCACGACGACACAGATACATACGAGCAGTACTTC
.,.,TRBJ1-5,TRBV20-1,CSASEGTRNQPQHF,TGCAGTGCTAGTGAGGGGACAAGGAATCAGCCCCAGCATTTT
.,.,TRBJ1-2,TRBV4-1,CASSQDWARRSDYGYTF,TGCGCCAGCAGCCAAGATTGGGCAAGGCGGAGCGACTATGGCTACACCTTC
.,.,TRBJ1-1,TRBV4-3,CASSQSLNRATNTEAFF,TGCGCCAGCAGCCAGAGTTTGAACAGGGCCACAAACACTGAAGCTTTCTTT
.,.,TRBJ2-3,TRBV7-2,CASSLGPKSTQYF,TGTGCCAGCAGCTTGGGACCCAAGAGTACGCAGTATTTT
.,many,TRBJ2-1,TRBV29-1,CSVVGASRDSYNEQFF,TGCAGCGTTGTGGGGGCTAGCCGAGACTCCTACAATGAGCAGTTCTTC
.,few,TRBJ2-7,TRBV28,CASSSPVPDEQYF,TGTGCCAGCAGTTCCCCAGTGCCCGACGAGCAGTACTTC
.,.,TRBJ2-3,TRBV20-1,CSAREGVGDTQYF,TGCAGTGCTAGGGAAGGGGTTGGAGATACGCAGTATTTT
.,.,TRBJ2-7,TRBV20-1,CSARDPGEPYEQYF,TGCAGTGCTAGAGATCCAGGGGAGCCCTACGAGCAGTACTTC
.,.,TRBJ1-2,TRBV20-1,CSASHHRDMRNYGYTF,TGCAGTGCTAGCCACCACCGGGACATGAGGAACTATGGCTACACCTTC
TRBD2,.,TRBJ2-1,TRBV6-6,CASSYTLGLANYNEQFF,TGTGCCAGCAGTTACACCTTAGGACTAGCGAATTACAATGAGCAGTTCTTC
.,.,TRBJ2-7,TRBV4-3,CASSQVHPTYEQYF,TGCGCCAGCAGCCAGGTGCACCCTACCTACGAGCAGTACTTC